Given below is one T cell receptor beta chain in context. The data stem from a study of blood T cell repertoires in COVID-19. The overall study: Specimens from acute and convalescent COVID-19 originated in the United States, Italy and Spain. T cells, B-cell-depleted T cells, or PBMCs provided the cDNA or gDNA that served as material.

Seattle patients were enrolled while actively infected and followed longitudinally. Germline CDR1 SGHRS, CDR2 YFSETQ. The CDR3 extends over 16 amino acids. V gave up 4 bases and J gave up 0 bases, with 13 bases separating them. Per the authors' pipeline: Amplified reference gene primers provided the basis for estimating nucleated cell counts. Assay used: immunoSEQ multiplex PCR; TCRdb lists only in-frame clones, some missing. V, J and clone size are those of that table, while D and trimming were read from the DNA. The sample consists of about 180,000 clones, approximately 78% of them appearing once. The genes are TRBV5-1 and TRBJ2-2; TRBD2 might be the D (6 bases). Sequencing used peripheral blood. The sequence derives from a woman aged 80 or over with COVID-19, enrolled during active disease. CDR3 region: CASSRRDPANTGELFF. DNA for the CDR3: TGCGCCAGCAGCAGGCGGGACCCGGCGAACACCGGGGAGCTGTTTTTT.